One sample yielded the 21 T cell receptor beta chains listed below, sequenced in a study of blood T cell repertoires in COVID-19. Produced via immunoSEQ multiplex PCR; TCRdb's table is partial and in-frame only. The sample lists approximately 210,000 clones; 80% to 85% were seen once. The source material was peripheral blood. These TCRs come from a woman older than 75 with COVID-19, enrolled during active disease.

The chain has TRBV10-3 and TRBJ2-5; the match to TRBD1 covers 8 bases. V trimming: 3 bases; J trimming: 0 bases; junction bases outside the gene matches: 6. There are 16 residues in the CDR3. Germline CDR1 is ENHRY and CDR2 is SYGVKD. As DNA, the CDR3 is TGTGCCATCAGTGAAGGGGACAGGACGTACCAAGAGACCCAGTACTTC. As protein: CAISEGDRTYQETQYF.

The chain carries TRBV19 and TRBJ2-1, with D maybe TRBD1 (7 bases). The CDR3 covers 15 residues. The V end was cut by 7 bases, the J end by 3 bases, with 16 bases between. Germline V gene lookup returns CDR1 LNHDA and CDR2 SQIVND (reference sequence). For the CDR3, the DNA is TGTGCCAGTACCCCGGGGGACAGCCTCTACAATGAGCAGTTCTTC. Translating gives CASTPGDSLYNEQFF.

The chain carries TRBV7-9 and TRBJ2-3, with D possibly TRBD2 on 5 matching bases. The CDR3 contains 16 residues. Trimming left V 6 bases short and J 1 base short, with 17 bases between. Per germline, CDR1 SEHNR and CDR2 FQNEAQ (reference sequence). The CDR3 sequence is CASSPPREQGTDTQYF. CDR3 nucleotide sequence: TGTGCCAGCAGTCCTCCCCGGGAACAAGGCACAGATACGCAGTATTTT.

The chain joins TRBV18 to TRBJ2-7; D perhaps matches TRBD2 (6 bases). Germline lookup yields CDR1 KGHSH and CDR2 LQKENI. The V end was cut by 5 bases, the J end by 5 bases, with 10 bases between. The CDR3 sequence is 12 residues long. The CDR3 DNA reads as TGTGCCAGCTCAGCGGGAATTGACGAGCAGTACGTC. Its translation: CASSAGIDEQYV.

The gene calls are TRBV6-2 or TRBV6-3 and TRBJ2-7, with no clear D. Germline assignment: CDR1 MNHEY and CDR2 SVGEGT. CDR3 length: 13 amino acids. Trimming removed 2 bases at V and 6 bases at J, with 11 bases between. CDR3 sequence: CASSYTKLAEQYF. CDR3 DNA sequence: TGTGCCAGCAGTTACACTAAGCTTGCCGAGCAGTACTTC.

The chain couples TRBV6-1 to TRBJ1-1; D not certain. This CDR3 has 14 residues. Trimming stripped 1 base from V and 6 bases from J, with 12 bases between. Germline V gene data show CDR1 as MNHNS and CDR2 as SASEGT. CDR3 bases: TGTGCCAGCAGTGAAGTCGGCCGGGGTCCTGAAGCTTTCTTT. Translating gives CASSEVGRGPEAFF.

This chain links TRBV11-2 with TRBJ1-2; no clear D gene. Germline V gene data show CDR1 as SGHAT and CDR2 as FQNNGV. This CDR3 has 13 residues. The ends were cut back, 5 bases at V and 6 bases at J, with 13 bases in the middle. The CDR3 coding sequence is TGTGCCAGCAGCCTCCCTGCCTCTAATGGCTACACCTTC. Protein product: CASSLPASNGYTF.

The V call is TRBV25-1, the J call TRBJ2-5, with a possible D match to TRBD1 (6 bases). The length of the CDR3 is 14 residues. Germline V lookup: CDR1 MGHDK, CDR2 SYGVNS. V was clipped by 6 bases and J by 5 bases, with 16 bases between them. DNA of the CDR3: TGTGCCAGCAGCCGACCTCAGGGACACGAGACCCAGTACTTC. Translating it yields CASSRPQGHETQYF.

The rearrangement uses TRBV7-9 and TRBJ1-4, with 7 bases that match TRBD1. Germline-derived CDR1 and CDR2 are SEHNR and FQNEAQ (reference sequence). CDR3 length: 14 amino acids. With 1 base clipped from V and 7 bases from J, the junction kept 3 bases outside the gene matches. The chain's CDR3 is CASSLDTGAEKLFF. In DNA form, the CDR3 reads TGTGCCAGCAGCTTAGATACAGGGGCTGAAAAACTGTTTTTT.

The gene calls are TRBV6-6 and TRBJ2-2; no reliable D call. The V and J ends lost 8 bases and 5 bases respectively, with 18 bases between them. The germline gives CDR1 MNHNY, CDR2 SVGAGI (reference sequence). The CDR3 runs to 15 residues. The CDR3 loop reads CASVRALPATGELFF. The DNA of the CDR3 is TGTGCCAGCGTCCGAGCGCTCCCTGCAACCGGGGAGCTGTTTTTT.

The chain has TRBV28 and TRBJ1-4; D perhaps matches TRBD1 (5 bases). CDR1 and CDR2 from the germline V gene are MDHEN and SYDVKM. Trimming left V 9 bases short and J 4 bases short, with 9 bases between. The CDR3 length is 12 residues. This CDR3 reads CASTGNNEKLFF. The CDR3 DNA is TGTGCCAGTACAGGCAATAATGAAAAACTGTTTTTT.

CDR3 residues: CASSRVGGSYEQYV. The DNA of the CDR3 is TGTGCCAGCAGTCGGGTAGGCGGGAGCTACGAGCAGTACGTC. V usage is TRBV27 and J usage is TRBJ2-7, with TRBD2 identical over 7 bases. The J segment lost 3 bases and the V segment lost 5 bases, leaving 7 bases of the junction unmatched. CDR1 is MNHEY, CDR2 SMNVEV, per germline (reference sequence). CDR3 length: 14 amino acids.

This clone was detected a few times. The chain combines TRBV5-1 with TRBJ2-1, with 12 bases aligning to TRBD2. Unmatched junction bases numbered 4, after V lost 4 bases and J lost 2 bases. Germline lookup yields CDR1 SGHRS and CDR2 YFSETQ. CDR3 length equals 16 residues. The CDR3 loop is CASSAGLAGTYNEQFF. As DNA, the CDR3 is TGCGCCAGCAGCGCCGGACTAGCGGGGACCTACAATGAGCAGTTCTTC.

The rearrangement joins TRBV6-1 to TRBJ1-6; possibly TRBD1 for D (5 bases). The V end was cut by 8 bases, the J end by 0 bases, with 17 bases between. The CDR3 loop spans 17 amino acids. CDR1 is MNHNS, CDR2 SASEGT, per germline. CDR3 loop: CASGVAGPSSYNSPLHF. The CDR3 DNA is TGTGCCAGCGGTGTTGCAGGGCCGAGCTCCTATAATTCACCCCTCCACTTT.

The chain couples TRBV10-3 to TRBJ1-5; 8 bases agree with TRBD1. With V trimmed by 0 bases and J by 11 bases, 6 bases remained unmatched. This CDR3 comprises 14 residues. Germline V gives CDR1 ENHRY, CDR2 SYGVKD. CDR3 sequence (DNA): TGTGCCATCAGTGAGTCAGGACAGGGTTTGGCCCAGCATTTT. Its protein is CAISESGQGLAQHF.

CDR3 loop: CASTGQGYGYTF. In nucleotides, the CDR3 is TGTGCCAGCACCGGACAGGGTTATGGCTACACCTTC. The chain uses TRBV7-8 and TRBJ1-2, with TRBD1 matching 8 bases. The germline CDR1 and CDR2 sequences are SGHVS and FQNEAQ. The CDR3 consists of 12 residues. Germline trimming cut 7 bases from V and 5 bases from J; bases unmatched to any gene: 3.

This chain joins TRBV10-2 and TRBJ1-1, with 10 bases that match TRBD1. Trimming took 8 bases from V and 7 from J; bases not matched to a gene: 13. CDR3 length: 15 amino acids. The V gene's germline CDR1 is WSHSY and CDR2 SAAADI. Here the CDR3 DNA reads TGCGCCAGCTCAGAGACAGGGGGCGCATACCTTGAAGCTTTCTTT. Translated: CASSETGGAYLEAFF.

This clone is a singleton in its sample. This chain uses TRBV3-1 (or the pseudogene TRBV3-2) with TRBJ2-1; TRBD2 matches at 13 bases. V trimming: 4 bases; J trimming: 7 bases; junction bases outside the gene matches: 13. Germline V gene lookup returns CDR1 LGHDT and CDR2 YNNKEL (reference sequence). The CDR3 sequence is 18 residues long. DNA of the CDR3: TGTGCCAGCAGCCCCCGAAGTGGGACTAGCGGGGTGCGTAATGAGCAGTTCTTC. It is translated as CASSPRSGTSGVRNEQFF.

The chain has TRBV2 and TRBJ2-1; the D is unclear. V was clipped by 4 bases and J by 8 bases, with 18 bases between them. The CDR3 covers 15 residues. Looked up from germline, CDR1 is SNHLY and CDR2 is FYNNEI. CDR3 bases: TGTGCCAGCAGTGGCGTAGACTCCAGATTTGATGAGCAGTTCTTC. Translated: CASSGVDSRFDEQFF.

This chain connects TRBV7-9 to TRBJ2-3, with 9 bases aligning to TRBD1. V lost 5 bases to trimming and J lost 2 bases; unmatched junction nucleotides: 11. The germline V gene has CDR1 SEHNR and CDR2 FQNEAQ (reference sequence). This CDR3 has 17 residues. The CDR3 sequence: CASSTLQGAGDTDTQYF. The CDR3 DNA reads TGTGCCAGCAGCACACTACAGGGGGCAGGGGACACAGATACGCAGTATTTT.

This clone was counted once. The chain recombines TRBV9 with TRBJ1-4; no clear D gene. V lost 0 bases and J 3 bases, leaving 9 bases between the germline ends. There are 15 residues in the CDR3. The germline V gene has CDR1 SGDLS and CDR2 YYNGEE. CDR3 bases: TGTGCCAGCAGCGTAGGATTGAGTTCTAATGAAAAACTGTTTTTT. Protein product: CASSVGLSSNEKLFF.